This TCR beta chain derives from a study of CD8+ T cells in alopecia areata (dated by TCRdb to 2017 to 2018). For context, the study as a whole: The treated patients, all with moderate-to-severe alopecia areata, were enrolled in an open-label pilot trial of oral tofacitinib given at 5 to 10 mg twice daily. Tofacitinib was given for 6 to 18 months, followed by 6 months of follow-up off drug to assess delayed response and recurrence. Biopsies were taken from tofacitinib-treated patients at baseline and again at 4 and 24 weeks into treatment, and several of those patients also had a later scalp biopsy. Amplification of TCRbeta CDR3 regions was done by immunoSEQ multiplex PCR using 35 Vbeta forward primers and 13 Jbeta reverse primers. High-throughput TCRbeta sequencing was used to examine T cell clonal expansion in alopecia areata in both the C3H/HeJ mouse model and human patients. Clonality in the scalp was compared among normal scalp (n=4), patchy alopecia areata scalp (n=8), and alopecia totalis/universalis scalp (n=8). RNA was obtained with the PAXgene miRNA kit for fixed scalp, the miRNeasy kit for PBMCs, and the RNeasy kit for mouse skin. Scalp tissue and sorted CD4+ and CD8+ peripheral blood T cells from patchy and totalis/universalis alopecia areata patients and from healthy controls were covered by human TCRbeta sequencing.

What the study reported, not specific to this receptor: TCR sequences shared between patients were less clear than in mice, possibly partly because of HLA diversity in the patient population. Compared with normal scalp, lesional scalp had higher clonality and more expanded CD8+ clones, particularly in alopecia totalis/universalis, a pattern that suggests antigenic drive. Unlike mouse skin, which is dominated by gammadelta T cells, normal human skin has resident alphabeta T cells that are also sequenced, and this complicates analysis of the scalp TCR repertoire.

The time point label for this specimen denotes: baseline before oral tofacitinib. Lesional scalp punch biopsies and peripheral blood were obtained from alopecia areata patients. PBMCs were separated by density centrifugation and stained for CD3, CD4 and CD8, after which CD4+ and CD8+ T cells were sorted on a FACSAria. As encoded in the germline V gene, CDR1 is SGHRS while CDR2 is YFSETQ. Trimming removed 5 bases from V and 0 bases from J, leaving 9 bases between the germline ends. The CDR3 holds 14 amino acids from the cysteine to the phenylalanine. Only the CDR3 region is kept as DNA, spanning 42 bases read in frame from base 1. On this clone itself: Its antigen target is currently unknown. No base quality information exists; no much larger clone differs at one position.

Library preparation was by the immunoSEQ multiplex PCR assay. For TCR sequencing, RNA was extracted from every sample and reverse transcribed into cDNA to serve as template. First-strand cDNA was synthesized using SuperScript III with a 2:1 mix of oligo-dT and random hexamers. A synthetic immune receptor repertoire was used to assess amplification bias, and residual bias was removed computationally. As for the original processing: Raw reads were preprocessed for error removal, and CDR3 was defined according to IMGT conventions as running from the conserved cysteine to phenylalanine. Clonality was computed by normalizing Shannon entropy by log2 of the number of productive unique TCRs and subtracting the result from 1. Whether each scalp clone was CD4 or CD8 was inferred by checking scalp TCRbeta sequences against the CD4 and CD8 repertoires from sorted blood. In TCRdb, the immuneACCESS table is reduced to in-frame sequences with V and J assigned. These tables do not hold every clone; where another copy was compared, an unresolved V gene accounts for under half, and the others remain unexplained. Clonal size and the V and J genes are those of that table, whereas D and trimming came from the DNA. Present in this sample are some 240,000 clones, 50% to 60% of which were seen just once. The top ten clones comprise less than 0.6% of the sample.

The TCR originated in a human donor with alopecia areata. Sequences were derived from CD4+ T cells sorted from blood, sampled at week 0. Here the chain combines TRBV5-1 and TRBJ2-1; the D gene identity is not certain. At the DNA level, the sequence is TGCGCCAGCAGTCGGCCAGACTCCTACAATGAGCAGTTCTTC. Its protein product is CASSRPDSYNEQFF.